Each of the 14 T cell receptor beta chains below was sequenced from the same sample in a study of human T cells and chemical hapten exposure. Each CDR3 protein is one row after TCRdb ran MiXCR on the RACE reads. Of about 340,000 distinct CDR3 sequences in the sample, under 9% were seen once. Time point described: patch test 1, 2 weeks after DPC sensitization. Treatment described: therapeutic diphenylcyclopropenone sensitization with weekly scalp DPC. The source material was whole blood, sampled in connection with sensitization to the hapten diphenylcyclopropenone (DPC). These TCRs come from a woman aged 18-30 years with alopecia areata. Some clones in this sample may be carry-over from other donors' samples.

V usage is TRBV29-1 and J usage is TRBJ1-2; D gene unclear. V gave up 0 bases and J gave up 6 bases, with 8 bases separating them. The CDR3 has 12 amino acids. Germline V gene lookup returns CDR1 SQVTM and CDR2 ANQGSEA. DNA of the CDR3: TGCAGCGTTGAAGACACTTCAAATGGCTACACCTTC. Protein product: CSVEDTSNGYTF.

This clonotype was found many times. The chain combines TRBV14 with TRBJ2-2; D ambiguous. Germline loops: CDR1 SGHDN, CDR2 FVKESK. Deletions cut 0 bases from V and 2 bases from J, with 4 bases between. The length of the CDR3 is 14 residues. CDR3 protein: CASSQESNTGELFF. CDR3 sequence (DNA): TGTGCCAGCAGCCAAGAATCCAACACCGGGGAGCTGTTTTTT.

This clonotype was seen many times. The chain carries TRBV7-3 and TRBJ2-3; D unclear. Looked up from germline, CDR1 is SGHTA and CDR2 is FQGTGA. V was pared by 4 bases and J by 5 bases, with 10 bases between. The CDR3 is made up of 13 amino acids. The CDR3 bases are TGTGCCAGCAGCTGGTCCAGAGGAGATACGCAGTATTTT. It specifies CASSWSRGDTQYF.

Only a few counts were recorded for this clonotype. The chain links TRBV7-9 to TRBJ2-7, with D uncertain. The germline gives CDR1 SEHNR, CDR2 FQNEAQ (reference sequence). Trimming cost V 2 bases and J 2 bases, with 7 bases left between them. This CDR3 is built from 13 residues. As DNA, the CDR3 is TGTGCCAGCAGCTTATCAGATGCCTACGAGCAGTACTTC. Translated: CASSLSDAYEQYF.

The chain employs TRBV4-3 and TRBJ2-6; unclear D gene. This CDR3 region has 15 residues. Trimming stripped 1 base from V and 1 base from J, with 5 bases between. CDR1 is LGHNA, CDR2 YSLEER, per germline. Written as DNA, the CDR3 is TGCGCCAGCAGCCAAGGTCTATCTGGGGCCAACGTCCTGACTTTC. Translation: CASSQGLSGANVLTF.

This chain uses TRBV20-1 with TRBJ2-7; 7 bases align to TRBD2. V shed 3 bases, J shed 7 bases, and the junction held 18 bases outside the gene matches. Germline lookup yields CDR1 DFQATT and CDR2 SNEGSKA (reference sequence). This CDR3 region has 16 residues. For the CDR3, the DNA is TGCAGTGCTAGTAAGTCTTCTAGCGGACTTAGAGGGGAGCAGTACTTC. It codes for CSASKSSSGLRGEQYF.

Only a few counts were recorded for this clonotype. The rearrangement links TRBV6-5 to TRBJ1-2; possibly TRBD1 for D (6 bases). V was clipped by 6 bases and J by 7 bases, with 18 bases between them. This CDR3 has 14 residues. Germline V gene sequence: CDR1 MNHEY, CDR2 SVGAGI. CDR3 sequence reads: CASSPRRGGTGYTF. CDR3 DNA: TGTGCCAGCAGCCCACGAAGGGGGGGAACTGGCTACACCTTC.

The rearrangement links TRBV3-1 to TRBJ1-5; 11 bases are a match to TRBD1. This CDR3 is 17 amino acids long. The V and J ends lost 5 bases and 0 bases, in that order; junction bases with no gene match: 6. The V gene's germline CDR1 is LGHDT and CDR2 YNNKEL (reference sequence). The CDR3, as DNA: TGTGCCAGCAGCGGGACAGGGGGGCTAAATAGCAATCAGCCCCAGCATTTT. Protein: CASSGTGGLNSNQPQHF.

This clonotype was detected many times. The rearrangement joins TRBV5-1 to TRBJ2-7; 8 positions match TRBD2. This CDR3 contains 15 residues. Germline V CDR1 and CDR2: SGHRS, YFSETQ. V lost 3 bases, J lost 6 bases, and 11 bases stayed unmatched. CDR3 in amino acids: CASSWTPSGPGEQYF. DNA for the CDR3: TGCGCCAGCAGCTGGACGCCTAGCGGGCCAGGCGAGCAGTACTTC.

This sequence joins TRBV19 and TRBJ1-2; D not certain. The CDR3 consists of 15 residues. Trimming removed 0 bases at V and 3 bases at J, with 11 bases between. Germline V gives CDR1 LNHDA, CDR2 SQIVND (reference sequence). CDR3 protein: CASSIDPGLDYGYTF. The DNA for the CDR3 is TGTGCCAGTAGTATAGATCCTGGGTTGGACTATGGCTACACCTTC.

In this sample, this clonotype turned up a few times. The chain uses TRBV5-1 and TRBJ1-6; 12 bases are a match to TRBD1. J gave up 6 bases and V 4 bases, and 2 bases lay outside the gene matches. The CDR3 has 15 residues. Germline CDR1 reads SGHRS; CDR2 reads YFSETQ. CDR3 DNA sequence: TGCGCCAGCAGCCCGGGACAGGGGGCTAATTCACCCCTCCACTTT. This translates into CASSPGQGANSPLHF.

J is TRBJ2-5 and V is TRBV7-8, with D tentatively TRBD1 (5 bases). CDR3 length equals 14 residues. V gave up 5 bases and J gave up 2 bases, with 12 bases separating them. Germline V gene lookup returns CDR1 SGHVS and CDR2 FQNEAQ. The DNA of the CDR3 is TGTGCCAGCAGCCGGACATTCAAGCAAGAGACCCAGTACTTC. It codes for CASSRTFKQETQYF.

This clonotype was seen ten or more times. The J gene is TRBJ1-5, the V gene TRBV7-9; D not certain. V was trimmed by 8 bases and J by 1 base, leaving 12 bases between them. From germline, CDR1 is SEHNR and CDR2 FQNEAQ (reference sequence). The CDR3 sequence is 14 residues long. DNA for the CDR3: TGTGCCAGCGGTTTGAGCCCGAGCAATCAGCCCCAGCATTTT. Translation gives CASGLSPSNQPQHF.

The rearrangement joins TRBV5-8 to TRBJ2-3; D unresolved. This CDR3 region has 16 residues. The V end was cut by 1 base, the J end by 2 bases, with 14 bases between. Germline V gene lookup returns CDR1 SGHTS and CDR2 YDEGEE. The CDR3 protein is CASSLTPPEYTDTQYF. The CDR3 coding sequence is TGTGCCAGCAGCTTGACCCCGCCGGAATACACAGATACGCAGTATTTT.